A selection of T cell receptor beta chains follows, all from one sample in a study of beta chain features in type 1 diabetes. Sequenced by immunoSEQ multiplex PCR; TCRdb stores in-frame clones only, minus some. The sample has about 260,000 clones; approximately 70% are singletons. Sequencing was done on a sample of naive CD4+ T cells from blood. The receptors stem from a young man in good health. CDR3s include the opening cysteine and the closing phenylalanine or tryptophan. The order of the fields is D gene, J gene, CDR3 length, clone size, V gene, CDR3 protein, CDR3 DNA. D genes are given only for firm matches. Size values are once, few and many counts, or a class for expanded clones, and some rows have none.

-	TRBJ2-5	12	-	TRBV29-1	CSVESGGETQYF	TGCAGCGTTGAATCGGGGGGCGAGACCCAGTACTTC
TRBD1	TRBJ2-1	15	-	TRBV29-1	CSVRTGALSYNEQFF	TGCAGCGTTCGGACAGGGGCCCTATCCTACAATGAGCAGTTCTTC
-	TRBJ1-1	13	-	TRBV5-1	CASSPSQGTEAFF	TGCGCCAGCAGCCCCTCACAGGGCACTGAAGCTTTCTTT
-	TRBJ2-2	14	-	TRBV30	CAWRGSGTTGELFF	TGTGCCTGGAGAGGGTCCGGAACTACCGGGGAGCTGTTTTTT
TRBD1	TRBJ2-7	14	-	TRBV7-9	CASSRGQGLYEQYF	TGTGCCAGCAGCCGGGGACAGGGGCTCTACGAGCAGTACTTC
TRBD1	TRBJ2-5	15	-	TRBV29-1	CSVDLTGQGRETQYF	TGCAGCGTTGACTTGACGGGACAGGGTAGAGAGACCCAGTACTTC
-	TRBJ2-7	13	-	TRBV29-1	CSVEDEGLGEQYF	TGCAGCGTTGAAGATGAAGGGCTGGGCGAGCAGTACTTC
-	TRBJ1-1	13	-	TRBV7-9	CASSFGAPTEAFF	TGTGCCAGCAGCTTTGGGGCACCCACTGAAGCTTTCTTT
-	TRBJ2-2	13	few	TRBV5-1	CASSFGNTGELFF	TGCGCCAGCAGCTTCGGGAACACCGGGGAGCTGTTTTTT
TRBD2	TRBJ2-1	15	-	TRBV12-5	CASATRLATYNEQFF	TGTGCTAGTGCCACCCGACTAGCGACCTACAATGAGCAGTTCTTC
TRBD2	TRBJ2-2	14	few	TRBV28	CASSPGTRLGELFF	TGTGCCAGCAGCCCCGGGACTAGGCTAGGGGAGCTGTTTTTT
-	TRBJ1-3	11	-	TRBV20-1	CSARMGDTIYF	TGCAGTGCTAGAATGGGCGACACCATATATTTT
-	TRBJ2-7	14	few	TRBV29-1	CSVGGRTGSYEQYF	TGCAGCGTTGGAGGACGGACCGGCTCCTACGAGCAGTACTTC
-	TRBJ2-2	15	-	TRBV5-1	CASSLAVGDTGELFF	TGCGCCAGCAGCTTGGCGGTAGGCGACACCGGGGAGCTGTTTTTT
TRBD2	TRBJ2-2	14	-	TRBV5-1	CASSYGTTTGELFF	TGCGCCAGCAGCTACGGGACTACCACCGGGGAGCTGTTTTTT
-	TRBJ2-1	16	-	TRBV4-3	CASSQDRGVSYNEQFF	TGCGCCAGCAGCCAAGATCGAGGAGTCTCCTACAATGAGCAGTTCTTC
-	TRBJ1-1	12	-	TRBV2	CASSARRTEAFF	TGTGCCAGCAGTGCTCGGAGGACTGAAGCTTTCTTT
TRBD2	TRBJ2-1	16	-	TRBV30	CAWSVRAGGSHNEQFF	TGTGCCTGGAGTGTACGGGCGGGAGGTTCGCACAATGAGCAGTTCTTC
TRBD1	TRBJ2-7	12	-	TRBV30	CAWTDRGYEQYF	TGTGCCTGGACGGACAGGGGCTACGAGCAGTACTTC
-	TRBJ2-7	12	few	TRBV30	CAWTKTTYEQYF	TGTGCCTGGACAAAGACTACCTACGAGCAGTACTTC
-	TRBJ2-3	15	-	TRBV5-6	CASSWRQGSTDTQYF	TGTGCCAGCAGCTGGAGGCAGGGCAGCACAGATACGCAGTATTTT
-	TRBJ2-2	14	-	TRBV29-1	CSISTGLNTGELFF	TGCAGCATCTCGACAGGACTGAACACCGGGGAGCTGTTTTTT
-	TRBJ2-1	12	once	TRBV6-1	CASSVVGTEQFF	TGTGCCAGCAGTGTTGTTGGTACTGAGCAGTTCTTC
TRBD2	TRBJ2-2	15	-	TRBV27	CASSLSAGANGELFF	TGTGCCAGCAGTTTATCTGCGGGAGCTAACGGGGAGCTGTTTTTT
TRBD1	TRBJ1-2	11	few	TRBV29-1	CSGQGADGYTF	TGCAGCGGCCAGGGGGCAGATGGCTACACCTTC
-	TRBJ2-1	10	-	TRBV29-1	CSVGGFEQFF	TGCAGCGTCGGAGGGTTTGAGCAGTTCTTC
-	TRBJ1-2	13	-	TRBV29-1	CSAHRTDPYGYTF	TGCAGCGCTCACCGGACAGACCCCTATGGCTACACCTTC
TRBD1	TRBJ2-7	14	-	TRBV7-2	CASSPIDRVYEQYF	TGTGCCAGCAGCCCAATAGACAGGGTCTACGAGCAGTACTTC
-	TRBJ2-5	15	-	TRBV7-2	CASSPRAASQETQYF	TGTGCCAGCAGCCCCCGGGCCGCCTCCCAAGAGACCCAGTACTTC
-	TRBJ2-7	13	few	TRBV27	CASSLQPSYEQYF	TGTGCCAGCAGTTTACAGCCGAGCTACGAGCAGTACTTC
TRBD2	TRBJ2-1	13	few	TRBV7-2	CASSPGPGGEQFF	TGTGCCAGCAGCCCCGGACCGGGGGGTGAGCAGTTCTTC
-	TRBJ2-1	15	-	TRBV30	CAWSVLGSSYNEQFF	TGTGCCTGGAGTGTACTGGGCAGCTCCTACAATGAGCAGTTCTTC
-	TRBJ1-1	14	few	TRBV29-1	CSVEGQGPNTEAFF	TGCAGCGTTGAGGGGCAGGGACCGAACACTGAAGCTTTCTTT
-	TRBJ2-3	10	few	TRBV29-1	CSYFTDTQYF	TGCAGCTACTTCACAGATACGCAGTATTTT
-	TRBJ2-3	14	-	TRBV18	CASSPLYSTDTQYF	TGTGCCAGCTCACCACTATACAGCACAGATACGCAGTATTTT
-	TRBJ2-1	15	-	TRBV5-4	CASSNWVGPYNEQFF	TGTGCCAGCAGCAATTGGGTAGGGCCCTACAATGAGCAGTTCTTC
TRBD2	TRBJ2-3	17	few	TRBV30	CAWKREDYSTSTDTQYF	TGTGCCTGGAAACGGGAGGACTACTCTACTAGCACAGATACGCAGTATTTT
-	TRBJ2-1	15	few	TRBV5-4	CASSLSSSSYNEQFF	TGTGCCAGCAGCTTAAGTTCAAGCTCCTACAATGAGCAGTTCTTC
-	TRBJ2-3	13	-	TRBV9	CASSVAGTDTQYF	TGTGCCAGCAGCGTAGCCGGCACAGATACGCAGTATTTT
-	TRBJ2-1	12	-	TRBV9	CASSPPAGKQFF	TGTGCCAGCAGCCCCCCAGCGGGTAAGCAGTTCTTC
-	TRBJ1-2	12	-	TRBV2	CASTARSYGYTF	TGTGCCAGCACTGCCCGGTCCTATGGCTACACCTTC
TRBD2	TRBJ2-7	14	few	TRBV6-6	CASRWERGAYEQYF	TGTGCCAGCCGGTGGGAGCGGGGAGCCTACGAGCAGTACTTC
-	TRBJ2-3	15	-	TRBV7-8	CASSPRQRAADTQYF	TGTGCCAGCAGCCCCCGGCAGAGGGCCGCAGATACGCAGTATTTT
-	TRBJ1-1	11	-	TRBV29-1	CSVEVPTEAFF	TGCAGCGTTGAAGTCCCCACTGAAGCTTTCTTT
TRBD2	TRBJ2-7	15	-	TRBV7-2	CASSLAGGINYEQYF	TGTGCCAGCAGCTTAGCGGGAGGGATAAACTACGAGCAGTACTTC
-	TRBJ2-7	12	-	TRBV5-6	CASCVFSYEQYF	TGTGCCAGCTGCGTGTTCTCCTACGAGCAGTACTTC
TRBD2	TRBJ2-1	15	-	TRBV5-1	CASSLERGLANEQFF	TGCGCCAGCAGCTTGGAGAGGGGACTAGCGAATGAGCAGTTCTTC
-	TRBJ2-5	12	-	TRBV4-2	CASSLPSETQYF	TGTGCCAGCAGCCTCCCCTCGGAGACCCAGTACTTC
-	TRBJ1-1	13	few	TRBV29-1	CSADEGMNTEAFF	TGCAGCGCCGACGAGGGAATGAACACTGAAGCTTTCTTT
-	TRBJ1-1	11	-	TRBV20-1	CSEGRYTEAFF	TGCAGTGAGGGAAGGTACACTGAAGCTTTCTTT
TRBD2	TRBJ2-7	15	-	TRBV18	CASSPGAGGSYEQYF	TGTGCCAGCTCACCCGGCGCGGGAGGCTCTTACGAGCAGTACTTC
-	TRBJ2-5	13	-	TRBV10-3	CAISESTDRTQYF	TGTGCCATCAGTGAGTCCACCGACAGGACCCAGTACTTC
-	TRBJ1-2	9	few	TRBV30	CAEGYGYTF	TGTGCGGAGGGTTATGGCTACACCTTC
-	TRBJ2-7	15	few	TRBV7-2	CASSLLAGRMTEQYF	TGTGCCAGCAGCTTATTGGCGGGACGGATGACCGAGCAGTACTTC
-	TRBJ2-5	12	-	TRBV7-2	CASSPQGETQYF	TGTGCCAGCAGCCCTCAGGGGGAGACCCAGTACTTC
-	TRBJ2-4	13	-	TRBV30	CAWSVRQGTIQYF	TGTGCCTGGAGTGTACGTCAGGGTACCATTCAGTACTTC
-	TRBJ2-5	15	-	TRBV7-2	CASSPEVGYQETQYF	TGTGCCAGCAGCCCAGAGGTGGGGTACCAAGAGACCCAGTACTTC
-	TRBJ2-1	14	-	TRBV30	CAWSEGRGRYEQFF	TGTGCCTGGAGTGAAGGCAGGGGACGATATGAGCAGTTCTTC